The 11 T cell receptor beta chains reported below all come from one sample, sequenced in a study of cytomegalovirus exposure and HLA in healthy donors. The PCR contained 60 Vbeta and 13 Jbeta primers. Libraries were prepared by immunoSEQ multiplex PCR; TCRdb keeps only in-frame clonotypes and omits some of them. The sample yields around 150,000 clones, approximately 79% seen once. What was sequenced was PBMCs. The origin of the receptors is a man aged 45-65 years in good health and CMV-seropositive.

The CDR3, as DNA: TGTGCCAGCAGCCACGGACAGGGTACCCGCTACGAGCAGTACGTC. Its translation: CASSHGQGTRYEQYV. The V and J genes are TRBV5-5 and TRBJ2-7; TRBD1 agrees at 8 bases. The V and J ends lost 4 bases and 3 bases, in that order; junction bases with no gene match: 9. The germline V gene encodes CDR1 SGHKS and CDR2 YYEKEE (reference sequence). The CDR3 runs 15 residues.

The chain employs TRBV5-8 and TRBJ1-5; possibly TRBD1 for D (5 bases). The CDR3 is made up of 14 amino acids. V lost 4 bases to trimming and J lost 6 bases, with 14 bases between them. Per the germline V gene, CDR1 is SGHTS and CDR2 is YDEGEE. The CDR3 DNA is TGTGCCAGCAGCCCCCGACAGAATACTCAGCCCCAGCATTTT. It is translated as CASSPRQNTQPQHF.

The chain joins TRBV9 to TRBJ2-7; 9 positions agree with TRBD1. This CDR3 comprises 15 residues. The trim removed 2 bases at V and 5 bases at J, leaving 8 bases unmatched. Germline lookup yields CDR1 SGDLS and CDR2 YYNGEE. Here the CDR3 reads CASSVFGTGLDEQYF. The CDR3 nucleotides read TGTGCCAGCAGCGTTTTTGGGACAGGGCTCGACGAGCAGTACTTC.

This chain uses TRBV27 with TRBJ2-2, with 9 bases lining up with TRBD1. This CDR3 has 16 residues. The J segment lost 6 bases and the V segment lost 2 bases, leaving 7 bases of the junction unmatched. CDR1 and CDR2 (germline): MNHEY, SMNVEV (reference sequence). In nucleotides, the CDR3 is TGTGCCAGCAGTTTAATGACAGGGGGTGGTCCCGGGGAGCTGTTTTTT. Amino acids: CASSLMTGGGPGELFF.

The CDR3 here is CASRSRDRVYEQYF. The CDR3 nucleotides are TGTGCCAGCAGGTCCCGGGACAGGGTCTACGAGCAGTACTTC. The chain employs TRBV6-6 and TRBJ2-7, with TRBD1 matching 9 bases. Trimming at V came to 6 bases and at J to 3 bases, leaving 6 bases not matched to a gene. CDR3 size: 14 residues. In germline, CDR1 is MNHNY, CDR2 SVGAGI (reference sequence).

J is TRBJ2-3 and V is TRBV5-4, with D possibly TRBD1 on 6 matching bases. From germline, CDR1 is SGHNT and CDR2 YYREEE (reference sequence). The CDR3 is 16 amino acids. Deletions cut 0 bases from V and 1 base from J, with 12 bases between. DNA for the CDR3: TGTGCCAGCAGCTTGGCTGGGGGCTTCGGCACAGATACGCAGTATTTT. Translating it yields CASSLAGGFGTDTQYF.

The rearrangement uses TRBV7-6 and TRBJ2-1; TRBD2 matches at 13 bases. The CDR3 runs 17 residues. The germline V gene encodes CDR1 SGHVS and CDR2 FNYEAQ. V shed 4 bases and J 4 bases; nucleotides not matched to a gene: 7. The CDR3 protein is CASSYRLAGGPYNEQFF. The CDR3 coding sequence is TGTGCCAGCAGCTACCGACTAGCGGGGGGTCCTTACAATGAGCAGTTCTTC.

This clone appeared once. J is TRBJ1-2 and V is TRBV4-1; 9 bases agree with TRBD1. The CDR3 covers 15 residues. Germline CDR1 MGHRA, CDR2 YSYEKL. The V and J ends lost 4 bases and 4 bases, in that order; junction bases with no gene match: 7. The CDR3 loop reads CASSPTGGVTYGYTF. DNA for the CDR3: TGCGCCAGCAGCCCGACAGGGGGAGTAACCTATGGCTACACCTTC.

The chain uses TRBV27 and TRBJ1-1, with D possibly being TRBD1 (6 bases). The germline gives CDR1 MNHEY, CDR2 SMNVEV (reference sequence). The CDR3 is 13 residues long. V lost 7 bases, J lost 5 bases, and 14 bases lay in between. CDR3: CASMADRGTEAFF. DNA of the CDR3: TGTGCCAGCATGGCGGACAGAGGGACTGAAGCTTTCTTT.

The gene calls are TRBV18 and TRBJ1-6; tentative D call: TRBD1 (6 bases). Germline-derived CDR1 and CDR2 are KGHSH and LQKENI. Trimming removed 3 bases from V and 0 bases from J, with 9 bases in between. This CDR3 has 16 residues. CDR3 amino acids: CASSPTGSSYNSPLHF. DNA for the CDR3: TGTGCCAGCTCACCCACAGGGAGCTCCTATAATTCACCCCTCCACTTT. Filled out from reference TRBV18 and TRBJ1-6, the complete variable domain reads NAGVMQNPRHLVRRRGQEARLRCSPMKGHSHVYWYRQLPEEGLKFMVYLQKENIIDESGMPKERFSAEFPKEGPSILRIQQVVRGDSAAYFCASSPTGSSYNSPLHFGNGTRLTVT.

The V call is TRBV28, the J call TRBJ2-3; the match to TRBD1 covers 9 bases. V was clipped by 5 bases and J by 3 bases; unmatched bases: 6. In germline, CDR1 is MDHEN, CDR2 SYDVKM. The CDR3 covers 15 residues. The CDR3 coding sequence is TGTGCCAGCAGTCCTGAGACAGGGGGGACAGATACGCAGTATTTT. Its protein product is CASSPETGGTDTQYF.